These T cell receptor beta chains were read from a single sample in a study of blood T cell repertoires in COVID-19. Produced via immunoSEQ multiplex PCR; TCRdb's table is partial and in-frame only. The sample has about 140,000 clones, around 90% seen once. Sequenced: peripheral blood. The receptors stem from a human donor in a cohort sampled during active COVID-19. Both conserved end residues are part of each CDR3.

CASSLVNTGELFF,TRBV27,TRBJ2-2
CASSGPGTSIYEQYF,TRBV7-8,TRBJ2-7
CASSRQGAWNYEQYF,TRBV11-2,TRBJ2-7
CASSRRGGYTF,TRBV6-2/TRBV6-3,TRBJ1-2
CASSPYVSGGTKSYNEQFF,TRBV18,TRBJ2-1
CSVEGALAGNTDTQYF,TRBV29-1,TRBJ2-3
CASSEDFYGTGVYGYTF,TRBV25-1,TRBJ1-2
CASSDREVGGYTF,TRBV6-5,TRBJ1-2
CASSWDRGLGNQPQHF,TRBV28,TRBJ1-5
CTSSQDSTSDTQYF,TRBV1,TRBJ2-3
CATSKRAAQRVEQYF,TRBV15,TRBJ2-7
CASSLWTGNAEQYF,TRBV11-2,TRBJ2-7
CASSRGTGVSGEAFF,TRBV3-1/TRBV3-2,TRBJ1-1
CASSLEASGGASYGYTF,TRBV5-4,TRBJ1-2
CASSHTGSSYEQYF,TRBV27,TRBJ2-7
CAWGVSSYNEQFF,TRBV30,TRBJ2-1
CAISESRSNQPQHF,TRBV10-3,TRBJ1-5
CASSLGQGLYNEQFF,TRBV5-1,TRBJ2-1
CASSFGDRGEGYTF,TRBV7-9,TRBJ1-2
CASSLPLGARAEKLFF,TRBV5-8,TRBJ1-4
CASSGAGRETQYF,TRBV10-1,TRBJ2-5
CASSPEAGHGNQPQHF,TRBV4-1,TRBJ1-5
CASTLFRGSNSPLHF,TRBV27,TRBJ1-6
CASSVHGDSTEAFF,TRBV9,TRBJ1-1
CASSLWGRGEGETQYF,TRBV7-2,TRBJ2-5
CASKSGGGSDTQYF,TRBV5-5,TRBJ2-3
CASSLEGGAPNNEQFF,TRBV7-9,TRBJ2-1
CASSLAVLAGAREQFF,TRBV5-1,TRBJ2-1
CASSLEWGLNYGYTF,TRBV5-1,TRBJ1-2
CASSTLAGGLNEQFF,TRBV11-2,TRBJ2-1
CASSYRDRASEQYF,TRBV5-4,TRBJ2-7
CASSYDTFYGYTF,TRBV6-5,TRBJ1-2
CASSQGQGGNQPQHF,TRBV18,TRBJ1-5
CASSRQGLGTEAFF,TRBV5-5,TRBJ1-1
CASSRTTPKGLDTQYF,TRBV4-1,TRBJ2-3
CSASLLAGDTDTQYF,TRBV20-1,TRBJ2-3
CASSQGPHNEQFF,TRBV7-2,TRBJ2-1
CASSTPGAGENTEAFF,TRBV5-6,TRBJ1-1
CASSDEVNYGYTF,TRBV2,TRBJ1-2
CASSLRTGSANTEAFF,TRBV5-6,TRBJ1-1
CASSRGLAGGELVQFF,TRBV6-6,TRBJ2-1
CASSTTGPADTIYF,TRBV6-5,TRBJ1-3
CASSFGQPSDTEAFF,TRBV5-1,TRBJ1-1
CASSYLSGGETQYF,TRBV6-6,TRBJ2-5
CASSSLPPGNNSPLHF,TRBV5-1,TRBJ1-6